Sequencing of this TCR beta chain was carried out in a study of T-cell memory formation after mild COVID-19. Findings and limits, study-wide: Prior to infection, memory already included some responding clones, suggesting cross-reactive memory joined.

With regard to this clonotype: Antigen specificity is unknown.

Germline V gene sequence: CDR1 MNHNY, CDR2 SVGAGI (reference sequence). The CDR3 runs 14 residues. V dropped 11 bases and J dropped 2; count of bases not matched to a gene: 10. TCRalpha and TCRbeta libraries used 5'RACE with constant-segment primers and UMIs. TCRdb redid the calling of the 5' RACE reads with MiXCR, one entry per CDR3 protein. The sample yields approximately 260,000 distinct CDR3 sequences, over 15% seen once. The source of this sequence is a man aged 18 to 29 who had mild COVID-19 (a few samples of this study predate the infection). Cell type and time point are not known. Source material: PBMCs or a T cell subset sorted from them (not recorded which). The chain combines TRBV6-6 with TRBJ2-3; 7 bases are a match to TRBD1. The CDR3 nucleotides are TGTGCCGCCAAGGGGGACAGTTCCACAGATACGCAGTATTTT. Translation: CAAKGDSSTDTQYF.